This T cell receptor beta chain was profiled in a study of T cell responses to AZD1222 COVID-19 vaccine. Study findings and constraints: Donors were chiefly white British, with a greater number of females, and clonal diversity was perhaps underestimated. Increased Spike-specific TCR breadth and depth were observed after two AZD1222 doses. Spike was spanned by vaccine-associated CD4 TCRs, with dominance at 160-218 and 743-854.

About this clone: What it recognizes is unknown.

This CDR3 comprises 16 residues. Germline values: CDR1 LGHNA, CDR2 YSLEER. V dropped 0 bases and J dropped 6; count of bases not matched to a gene: 8. TCRdb's table, derived via immunoSEQ multiplex PCR, lists solely in-frame clones and lacks some. The sample has 77,000 or so clones; more than 80% are singletons. The gene calls are TRBV4-3 and TRBJ2-7; 10 positions agree with TRBD2. This clonotype was obtained from an adult in good health. The material sequenced was peripheral blood, taken on day 0 of AZD1222 vaccination. The CDR3 region has the DNA TGCGCCAGCAGCCAAGATCCGAGGGCTAGCGGGAGCGAGCAGTACTTC. It specifies CASSQDPRASGSEQYF.